This T cell receptor beta chain was documented in a study of T cell repertoires in cytomegalovirus infection. About the study: Public TCR beta signatures marked donors with CMV infection and the matching HLA. Findings of the study overall: Cumulative frequency of public TCR beta families picked out carriers of CMV plus the relevant HLA. Within the response measured ex vivo, HLA-C-restricted CMV-specific TCR beta clonotypes were dominant.

The V end lost 3 bases, the J end lost 6 bases, and 14 bases lay between the germline ends. This CDR3 has 15 amino acids. As for this clonotype: Antigen specificity is unknown.

TCRdb itself ran the reads through MiXCR, one entry per CDR3 protein. The table includes more than 400,000 distinct CDR3 sequences, around 27% detected once. Sequencing was performed on PBMCs. The rearrangement links TRBV12-3 or TRBV12-4 to TRBJ2-2; TRBD2 might be the D (5 bases). This TCR was sampled from a human donor in good health (CMV status not recorded). Some clones in this sample may be carry-over from other donors' samples. CDR3 nucleotides: TGTGCCAGCAGTTTCGGGGTAGCGTGGGCCGGGGAGCTGTTTTTT. Amino acid sequence: CASSFGVAWAGELFF.